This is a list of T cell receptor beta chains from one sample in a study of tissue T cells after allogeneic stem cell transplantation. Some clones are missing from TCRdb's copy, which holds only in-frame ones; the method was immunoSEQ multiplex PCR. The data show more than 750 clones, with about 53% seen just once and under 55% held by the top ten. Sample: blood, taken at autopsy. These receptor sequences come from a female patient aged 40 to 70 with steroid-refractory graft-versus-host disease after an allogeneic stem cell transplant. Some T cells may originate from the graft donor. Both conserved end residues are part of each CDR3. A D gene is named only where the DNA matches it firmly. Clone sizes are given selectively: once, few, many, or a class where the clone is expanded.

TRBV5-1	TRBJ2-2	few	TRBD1	TGCGCCAGCAGCCTCAACAGGGGCCCCGGGGAGCTGTTTTTT	CASSLNRGPGELFF
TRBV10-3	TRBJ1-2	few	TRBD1	TGTGCCATCAGTGCGCTTAGGGACAGGGGGAACTATGGCTACACCTTC	CAISALRDRGNYGYTF
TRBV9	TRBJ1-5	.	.	TGTGCCAGCAGCGGCGGGGGGTCGAGCAATCAGCCCCAGCATTTT	CASSGGGSSNQPQHF
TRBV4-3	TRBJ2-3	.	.	TGCGCCAGCAGCCAAGATTGGGGGACTCCAGATACGCAGTATTTT	CASSQDWGTPDTQYF
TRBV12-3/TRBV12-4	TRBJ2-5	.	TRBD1	TGTGCCAGCAGTTACAGGGGTCTAGAGACCCAGTACTTC	CASSYRGLETQYF
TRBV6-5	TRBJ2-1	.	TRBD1	TGTGCCAGCAGACCGGACAGGGGAAGAGGTAATGAGCAGTTCTTC	CASRPDRGRGNEQFF
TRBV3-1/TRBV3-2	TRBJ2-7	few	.	TGTGCCAGCAGCCAATGGAATCGTTACGAGCAGTACTTC	CASSQWNRYEQYF
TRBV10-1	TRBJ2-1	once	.	TGCGCCAGCAGTGACGGAGGGAGCCCGTTCTTC	CASSDGGSPFF
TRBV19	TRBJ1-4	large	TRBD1	TGTGCCAGTAGTACACAGGGGCTTACTAATGAAAAACTGTTTTTT	CASSTQGLTNEKLFF
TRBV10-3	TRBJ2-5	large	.	TGTGCCATCAGTGCCGCACAGGGACCTCAGGAGACCCAGTACTTC	CAISAAQGPQETQYF
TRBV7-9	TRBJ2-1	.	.	TGTGCCAGCAGCTTAGCGGGAAGGGGCTATGAGCAGTTCTTC	CASSLAGRGYEQFF
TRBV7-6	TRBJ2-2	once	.	TGTGCCAGCAGCTTAGTTGGTAGCCAAACCGGGGAGCTGTTTTTT	CASSLVGSQTGELFF
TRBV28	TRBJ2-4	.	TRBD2	TGTGCCAGCAGTCCAGGGACTAGCGGTCATATAGCCAAAAACATTCAGTACTTC	CASSPGTSGHIAKNIQYF
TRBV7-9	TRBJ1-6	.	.	TGTGCCAGCAGCTTTCCGGGAAATTCACCCCTCCACTTT	CASSFPGNSPLHF
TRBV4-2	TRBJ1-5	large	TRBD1	TGTGCCAGCAGCCAGGGCGACAGGGACTATCAGCCCCAGCATTTT	CASSQGDRDYQPQHF